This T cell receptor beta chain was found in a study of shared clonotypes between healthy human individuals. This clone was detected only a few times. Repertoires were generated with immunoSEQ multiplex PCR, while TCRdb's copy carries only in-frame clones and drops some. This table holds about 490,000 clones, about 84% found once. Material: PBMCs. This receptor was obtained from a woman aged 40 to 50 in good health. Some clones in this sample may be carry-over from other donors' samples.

In DNA, the CDR3 is TGCGCCAGCCGACTAGCAAGCTCCTACAATGAGCAGTTCTTC. It codes for CASRLASSYNEQFF. This chain joins TRBV4-1 and TRBJ2-1; 7 bases line up with TRBD2. The V gene's germline CDR1 is MGHRA and CDR2 YSYEKL. Trimming at V came to 8 bases and at J to 0 bases, leaving 4 bases not matched to a gene. The CDR3 runs 14 residues.